This is a list of T cell receptor beta chains from one sample in a study of beta chain features in type 1 diabetes. Assay used: immunoSEQ multiplex PCR; TCRdb lists only in-frame clones, some missing. Altogether hundreds of thousands of clones are present, 30% being singletons, with the ten largest covering around 0.065%. Sequencing input: naive CD4+ T cells from blood. The receptors derive from a man aged 18 to 29 in good health. CDR3s include the opening cysteine and the closing phenylalanine or tryptophan. Fields, in order: D gene, J gene, clone size, V gene, CDR3 protein, CDR3 DNA. The D gene is left open where the match is weak. Rows may omit the clone size; those that give it use once, few, many or a size class.

>-|TRBJ2-7|-|TRBV29-1
CSGTPDNYDEQYF
TGCAGCGGGACACCCGATAACTACGACGAGCAGTACTTC
>TRBD2|TRBJ2-5|-|TRBV27
CASSRGLAAGEETQYF
TGTGCCAGCAGTCGGGGACTAGCGGCAGGGGAAGAGACCCAGTACTTC
>TRBD2|TRBJ2-5|few|TRBV5-4
CASSHQREGPQTQYF
TGTGCCAGCAGCCATCAGCGGGAGGGCCCTCAGACCCAGTACTTC
>TRBD1|TRBJ1-5|few|TRBV30
CAWSRDRGDQPQHF
TGTGCCTGGTCCCGGGACAGGGGGGATCAGCCCCAGCATTTT
>-|TRBJ2-5|-|TRBV9
CASSADRRQETQYF
TGTGCCAGCAGCGCCGACAGGCGCCAAGAGACCCAGTACTTC
>-|TRBJ2-1|-|TRBV19
CASSKTGRDEQFF
TGTGCCAGTAGTAAGACAGGGAGGGATGAGCAGTTCTTC
>-|TRBJ2-3|few|TRBV9
CASSVVGGADTQYF
TGTGCCAGCAGCGTAGTTGGGGGCGCAGATACGCAGTATTTT
>TRBD1|TRBJ2-3|few|TRBV25-1
CASRDRGRDTQYF
TGTGCCAGCAGAGACAGGGGGCGAGATACGCAGTATTTT
>TRBD1|TRBJ1-2|-|TRBV7-9
CASSRTGAKNYGYTF
TGTGCCAGCAGCCGTACAGGGGCGAAAAACTATGGCTACACCTTC
>-|TRBJ2-3|-|TRBV29-1
CSVEALRISTDTQYF
TGCAGCGTTGAAGCGCTGCGGATTAGCACAGATACGCAGTATTTT
>-|TRBJ1-4|-|TRBV18
CASSEQANEKLFF
TGTGCCAGCTCGGAGCAGGCTAATGAAAAACTGTTTTTT
>-|TRBJ1-2|few|TRBV25-1
CASSELEGYGYTF
TGTGCCAGCAGTGAATTGGAAGGCTATGGCTACACCTTC
>TRBD1|TRBJ2-6|-|TRBV30
CAWSGTGLLGANVLTF
TGTGCCTGGAGTGGGACAGGGCTACTGGGGGCCAACGTCCTGACTTTC
>-|TRBJ2-2|few|TRBV5-1
CASSLDHHSTGELFF
TGCGCCAGCAGCTTGGACCATCATAGCACCGGGGAGCTGTTTTTT
>-|TRBJ2-5|-|TRBV7-2
CASSLAYGLETQYF
TGTGCCAGCAGCTTAGCGTACGGTCTGGAGACCCAGTACTTC
>-|TRBJ1-2|-|TRBV10-3
CAISVSGLHGYTF
TGTGCCATCAGTGTCTCAGGGTTGCATGGCTACACCTTC
>TRBD1|TRBJ2-1|few|TRBV7-2
CASTRQGAYNEQFF
TGTGCCAGCACCCGCCAGGGGGCCTACAATGAGCAGTTCTTC
>-|TRBJ1-1|-|TRBV29-1
CSASDKTNTEAFF
TGCAGCGCTTCGGACAAAACGAACACTGAAGCTTTCTTT
>-|TRBJ2-7|-|TRBV5-1
CASSLDRVDEQYF
TGCGCCAGCAGCTTGGATAGGGTGGACGAGCAGTACTTC
>TRBD1|TRBJ2-7|-|TRBV7-2
CASGATGFTYEQYF
TGTGCCAGCGGCGCGACAGGGTTCACCTACGAGCAGTACTTC